This TCR beta chain was documented in a study of PD-1 blockade in classical Hodgkin lymphoma. Every patient experienced relapse after autologous stem cell transplantation, and brentuximab vedotin exposure varied. The repertoire was sequenced with immunoSEQ multiplex PCR; TCRdb's copy has only in-frame clones and lacks some. The data hold approximately 50,000 clones, with approximately 73% observed a single time. Notes on this clone: The antigen is undetermined.

CDR1 and CDR2 (germline): LNHDA, SQIVND (reference sequence). This CDR3 contains 14 residues. Trimming took off 4 bases at V and 11 bases at J, with 17 bases between the two ends. Study observations and caveats: In newly diagnosed patients, baseline TCR diversity was reportedly below that of healthy donors. Lower baseline TCR diversity marked trial partial responders and progressors. Still unresolved is the cause of the repertoire differences, which may be disease activity or prior therapy.

This rearrangement joins TRBV19 to TRBJ1-4, with D perhaps TRBD1 (6 bases). The sample in question was peripheral blood mononuclear cells (PBMCs), obtained before the second cycle of nivolumab. The clonotype originates from a human donor with classical Hodgkin lymphoma. CDR3 DNA sequence: TGTGCCAGTAGTACGGGACTGTCTCAGGGGAAACTGTTTTTT. The encoded protein is CASSTGLSQGKLFF.